The clone carrying this T cell receptor beta chain has at least ten counts. Its antigen is not known. This sample stems from a study of T cell repertoires in cytomegalovirus infection. Across the whole study: Selected CMV epitopes included recently identified HLA-C-restricted ones as well as well-studied HLA-B-restricted ones. Evidence of both CMV infection and a matching HLA type came from public TCR beta signatures.

Study-level results: The ex vivo response showed dominance by HLA-C-restricted CMV-specific TCR beta clonotypes. Individuals carrying CMV plus the relevant HLA were identified by cumulative frequency of public TCR beta families.

Trimming left V 0 bases short and J 4 bases short, with 8 bases between. Looked up from germline, CDR1 is SGHTA and CDR2 is FQGNSA. The CDR3 covers 14 residues. TCRdb re-called the reads through MiXCR, storing one row per CDR3 protein. The table has approximately 270,000 distinct CDR3 sequences, around 20% seen once; the top ten hold roughly 19%. The chain is built from TRBV7-2 and TRBJ2-3; D not resolved. The TCR sequence derives from a human donor in good health (CMV status not recorded). Some clones in this sample may be carry-over from other donors' samples. The source was cultured PBMCs, collected from culture after CMV antigen stimulation. CDR3 sequence (DNA): TGTGCCAGCAGCTTAGCGCCGGGCGCAGATACGCAGTATTTT. Translated: CASSLAPGADTQYF. The complete variable domain, with remaining parts taken from reference TRBV7-2 and TRBJ2-3, reads GAGVSQSPSNKVTEKGKDVELRCDPISGHTALYWYRQSLGQGLEFLIYFQGNSAPDKSGLPSDRFSAERTGGSVSTLTIQRTQQEDSAVYLCASSLAPGADTQYFGPGTRLTVL.